This entry concerns a single TCR beta chain. Under the authors' procedure: The authors estimated nucleated cell counts from reference gene primer amplification. Clones were sequenced by immunoSEQ multiplex PCR, and TCRdb holds only the in-frame ones, with some missing. The DNA was the basis for D and trimming; V, J and clone size are from that table. The table has roughly 200,000 clones, approximately 86% seen once. The data are from a study of blood T cell repertoires in COVID-19. For the study at large: Samples came from the United States, Italy and Spain, spanning acute and convalescent COVID-19. In each case, the material was cDNA or gDNA derived from T cells, B-cell-depleted T cells, or PBMCs.

V lost 4 bases to trimming and J lost 3 bases; unmatched junction nucleotides: 9. The CDR3 has 16 amino acids. Germline lookup yields CDR1 SGHTA and CDR2 FQGNSA. This chain links TRBV7-2 with TRBJ2-1; TRBD2 aligns across 7 bases. The source is a man aged 35 to 55 with active or convalescent COVID-19. Sequenced material: peripheral blood. The CDR3 DNA follows: TGTGCCAGCAGCTCCACTGGGGGGGGAGACTACAATGAGCAGTTCTTC. Translation: CASSSTGGGDYNEQFF.